A selection of T cell receptor beta chains follows, all from one sample in a study of beta chain features in type 1 diabetes. The repertoire was sequenced with immunoSEQ multiplex PCR; TCRdb's copy has only in-frame clones and lacks some. Altogether approximately 600,000 clones are present, about an eighth being singletons, with the ten largest covering 0.09% to 0.15%. The specimen sequenced was naive CD4+ T cells from blood. The receptors come from a man aged 25-45 years with type 1 diabetes. The CDR3 runs from the conserved cysteine through the conserved F or W. The order of the fields is D gene, CDR3 length, J gene, V gene, clone size, CDR3 DNA, CDR3 protein. D genes are given only for firm matches. A clone size is listed for some rows: how often the clone was seen (once, few, many), or a class if it is expanded.

d_gene: TRBD2
len: 16
j_gene: TRBJ2-1
v_gene: TRBV14
abundance: NA
CDR3nt: TGTGCCAGCAGCCTTTCAGCGGGGGCACTCTACAATGAGCAGTTCTTC
CDR3aa: CASSLSAGALYNEQFF

d_gene: TRBD1
len: 15
j_gene: TRBJ1-1
v_gene: TRBV25-1
abundance: NA
CDR3nt: TGTGCCAGCAGGGAGGACAGGGGGGTATCCGCTGAAGCTTTCTTT
CDR3aa: CASREDRGVSAEAFF

d_gene: NA
len: 15
j_gene: TRBJ2-1
v_gene: TRBV9
abundance: few
CDR3nt: TGTGCCAGCAGCACTAGAGGGGAACACTACAATGAGCAGTTCTTC
CDR3aa: CASSTRGEHYNEQFF

d_gene: TRBD1
len: 13
j_gene: TRBJ1-4
v_gene: TRBV29-1
abundance: few
CDR3nt: TGCAGCGTTTCCGACAGGGGTGATGAAAAACTGTTTTTT
CDR3aa: CSVSDRGDEKLFF

d_gene: NA
len: 13
j_gene: TRBJ2-1
v_gene: TRBV18
abundance: few
CDR3nt: TGTGCCAGCTCACCACCCTCCGGCCATGAGCAGTTCTTC
CDR3aa: CASSPPSGHEQFF

d_gene: TRBD1
len: 16
j_gene: TRBJ2-1
v_gene: TRBV11-1
abundance: NA
CDR3nt: TGTGCCAGCAGCCCGGGACAGGCGAGCTCCTACAATGAGCAGTTCTTC
CDR3aa: CASSPGQASSYNEQFF

d_gene: NA
len: 15
j_gene: TRBJ2-4
v_gene: TRBV10-3
abundance: few
CDR3nt: TGTGCCATCAGTGAGGATTACCCTCACAAAAACATTCAGTACTTC
CDR3aa: CAISEDYPHKNIQYF

d_gene: NA
len: 14
j_gene: TRBJ1-6
v_gene: TRBV9
abundance: few
CDR3nt: TGTGCCAGCAGCGTAAGGGGGGAAACGTCCCCCCTCCACTTT
CDR3aa: CASSVRGETSPLHF

d_gene: NA
len: 12
j_gene: TRBJ1-2
v_gene: TRBV2
abundance: few
CDR3nt: TGTGCCAGCAGTCCCCGTCCGGATGGCTACACCTTC
CDR3aa: CASSPRPDGYTF

d_gene: TRBD2
len: 16
j_gene: TRBJ2-3
v_gene: TRBV13
abundance: few
CDR3nt: TGTGCCAGCAGCTTCGGACTAGCGGGGGGCACAGATACGCAGTATTTT
CDR3aa: CASSFGLAGGTDTQYF

d_gene: NA
len: 14
j_gene: TRBJ1-1
v_gene: TRBV28
abundance: NA
CDR3nt: TGTGCCAGCCTTAAATTGGGGGCGGACACTGAAGCTTTCTTT
CDR3aa: CASLKLGADTEAFF

d_gene: TRBD1
len: 16
j_gene: TRBJ2-3
v_gene: TRBV6-5
abundance: few
CDR3nt: TGTGCCAGCAGTTACCCACACGGGACAGGGGGTGATACGCAGTATTTT
CDR3aa: CASSYPHGTGGDTQYF

d_gene: TRBD1
len: 18
j_gene: TRBJ1-6
v_gene: TRBV7-2
abundance: NA
CDR3nt: TGTGCCAGCAGCTATGGGACAGGAAGGGCAGGCTTTCGTTCACCCCTCCACTTT
CDR3aa: CASSYGTGRAGFRSPLHF

d_gene: TRBD1
len: 13
j_gene: TRBJ2-7
v_gene: TRBV10-3
abundance: few
CDR3nt: TGTGCCATAGGACAGGGGCTCTCCTACGAGCAGTACTTC
CDR3aa: CAIGQGLSYEQYF

d_gene: TRBD1
len: 16
j_gene: TRBJ1-5
v_gene: TRBV28
abundance: few
CDR3nt: TGTGCCAGCAGTTCATCGGGACAGGGTAAGGATCAGCCCCAGCATTTT
CDR3aa: CASSSSGQGKDQPQHF

d_gene: TRBD1
len: 15
j_gene: TRBJ1-5
v_gene: TRBV4-1
abundance: few
CDR3nt: TGCGCCAGCAGCCAAGCGGACAGGGATGTTCAGCCCCAGCATTTT
CDR3aa: CASSQADRDVQPQHF

d_gene: NA
len: 15
j_gene: TRBJ1-2
v_gene: TRBV2
abundance: NA
CDR3nt: TGTGCCAGCAGTGAAGCGATCTGGACAGACTATGGCTACACCTTC
CDR3aa: CASSEAIWTDYGYTF

d_gene: NA
len: 12
j_gene: TRBJ1-6
v_gene: TRBV7-9
abundance: few
CDR3nt: TGTGCCAGCAAAGGGGAAGAGTCACCCCTCCACTTT
CDR3aa: CASKGEESPLHF

d_gene: TRBD1
len: 16
j_gene: TRBJ1-6
v_gene: TRBV9
abundance: few
CDR3nt: TGTGCCAGCAGCGTAGTTGGGACAGGGGTTAATTCACCCCTCCACTTT
CDR3aa: CASSVVGTGVNSPLHF

d_gene: NA
len: 14
j_gene: TRBJ2-4
v_gene: TRBV5-4
abundance: NA
CDR3nt: TGTGCCAGCAGCTTCGGGGGCGATTGGAACATTCAGTACTTC
CDR3aa: CASSFGGDWNIQYF

d_gene: TRBD2
len: 15
j_gene: TRBJ2-7
v_gene: TRBV11-3
abundance: few
CDR3nt: TGTGCCAGCAGCATCACTAGCGGGGCTAACTACGAGCAGTACTTC
CDR3aa: CASSITSGANYEQYF

d_gene: NA
len: 15
j_gene: TRBJ1-6
v_gene: TRBV2
abundance: NA
CDR3nt: TGTGCCAGCATCCTACGGGACGGTTCATTCGCACCCCTCCACTTT
CDR3aa: CASILRDGSFAPLHF

d_gene: NA
len: 14
j_gene: TRBJ2-1
v_gene: TRBV7-2
abundance: NA
CDR3nt: TGTGCCAGCAGCTTGGGGGTGACCCCTAATGAGCAGTTCTTC
CDR3aa: CASSLGVTPNEQFF

d_gene: NA
len: 11
j_gene: TRBJ1-1
v_gene: TRBV20-1
abundance: few
CDR3nt: TGCAGTGCTAAAAACCCCGGTGAAGCTTTCTTT
CDR3aa: CSAKNPGEAFF

d_gene: NA
len: 15
j_gene: TRBJ2-7
v_gene: TRBV28
abundance: few
CDR3nt: TGTGCCAGCAGTTCCGTCAATCGCGGTACCTACGAGCAGTACTTC
CDR3aa: CASSSVNRGTYEQYF

d_gene: NA
len: 13
j_gene: TRBJ2-1
v_gene: TRBV19
abundance: NA
CDR3nt: TGTGCCAGTAGCGGGGGCCTACTCAATGAGCAGTTCTTC
CDR3aa: CASSGGLLNEQFF

d_gene: NA
len: 13
j_gene: TRBJ1-2
v_gene: TRBV5-1
abundance: few
CDR3nt: TGCGCCAGCAGCTACGGGACTGATTATGGCTACACCTTC
CDR3aa: CASSYGTDYGYTF

d_gene: NA
len: 13
j_gene: TRBJ1-2
v_gene: TRBV4-3
abundance: NA
CDR3nt: TGCGCCAGCAGCCAAGATTTTCTCTATGGCTACACCTTC
CDR3aa: CASSQDFLYGYTF